This entry features one TCR beta chain sequence. In its sample, this clonotype was seen once. Its binding antigen is unknown. No base qualities exist here, and no much larger clone lies one base off it. Evidence from one read is weak. What the treatment or condition label conveys for this sample: in vitro stimulation with specific CMV peptide epitopes to enrich CMV-specific T cells. Reads for this sample came from an Illumina HiSeq 1500. The public reads were quality trimmed at Q25 with fastp and then assembled into clones with MiXCR by TCRdb, keeping productive beta chains. Each CDR3 protein appears once, grouped with its most common genes and DNA. This sample lists 450,000 to 650,000 distinct CDR3 sequences; around 40% were detected once. 48% of the sample is taken by the ten largest. Including cysteine and phenylalanine, the CDR3 has 18 amino acids. Just CDR3 DNA is preserved here, 54 bases in frame from base 1. From V the trimming removes 6 bases and from J it removes 2 bases, while the gene matches leave 9 bases of the junction unaccounted for. CDR1 and CDR2 (SGDLS, YYNGEE) derive from the germline V gene.

This record belongs to a study of T cell repertoires in cytomegalovirus infection (dated by TCRdb to about 2019). About the full investigation: Recently identified HLA-C-restricted CMV epitopes, whose presentation resists viral immunomodulation, were targeted by peptide stimulations together with well-studied HLA-B-restricted epitopes. Donor HLA type was relevant to the analysis, as public TCR beta signatures indicated carriage of CMV infection together with the matching HLA type. General conclusions and limits of the study: In both this cohort and an independent cohort of approximately 350 donors, the cumulative frequency of public TCR beta family members distinguished carriers of CMV infection plus the relevant HLA type. The ex vivo response was dominated by HLA-C-restricted CMV-specific TCR beta clonotypes, and the single most frequent clonotype in two of eight donors was supplied by these HLA-C-restricted clonotypes.

The clonotype comes from a human donor in good health (CMV status not recorded). Some clones in this sample may be carry-over from other donors' samples. Specimen: cultured PBMCs, collected from culture after CMV antigen stimulation. Recombination linked TRBV9 to TRBJ2-2, with 14 middle bases fitting TRBD2. The bases are TGTGCCAGCACCTCCGGGACTAGCGGGAGAGCAAACACCGGGGAGCTGTTTTTT. Its translation reads: CASTSGTSGRANTGELFF.